The source of this T cell receptor (beta chain) is a study of radiation and T cells in renal cell carcinoma. Study findings and constraints: Top tumor clonotypes rose in blood 2 weeks post-radiation, then contracted.

The germline V gene has CDR1 SGHRS and CDR2 YFSETQ. V was shortened by 4 bases and J by 8 bases, with 18 bases between the two germline ends. The CDR3 consists of 14 residues. The table came from immunoSEQ multiplex PCR; TCRdb's copy has only in-frame clones and leaves some out. The table has 150,000 to 180,000 clones, roughly 87% seen once. Regarding this clone: Its antigen is as yet unknown.

Regarding time point: blood 2 weeks post-SBRT. Stated treatment: 15 Gy SBRT to primary tumor, nephrectomy 4 weeks later. Clear cell pathology was present in this patient's renal cell carcinoma. Sequenced material: blood, taken from a patient whose treatment included radiotherapy and nephrectomy. V gene TRBV5-1 combines with J gene TRBJ1-2; D possibly corresponds to TRBD1 (5 bases). The source is a woman aged 45-59 years with renal cell carcinoma. The CDR3 nucleotides are TGCGCCAGCAGCCCCTCCACGGGACTGGGGGGCTACACCTTC. This sequence encodes CASSPSTGLGGYTF.